Listed below are T cell receptor beta chains from one sample, sequenced in a study of blood T cell repertoires in COVID-19. Here immunoSEQ multiplex PCR was the method, and the copy in TCRdb shows in-frame clones only, minus some. The sample lists a few hundred thousand clones, roughly 84% occurring once. Specimen: peripheral blood. These receptor sequences come from a woman over 75 with acute or convalescent COVID-19. Both conserved end residues are part of each CDR3. A D gene is named only where the DNA matches it firmly. Expanded clones get a size class; other rows say once, few or many, or leave the size out.

-	-	TRBV28	TRBJ2-5	CASSFLSGTQKETQYF	TGTGCCAGCAGTTTCCTCTCCGGGACACAGAAAGAGACCCAGTACTTC
-	few	TRBV29-1	TRBJ2-3	CSVRTRQTDTQYF	TGCAGCGTTCGGACAAGACAAACAGATACGCAGTATTTT
-	once	TRBV2	TRBJ1-2	CASSAQGSNYGYTF	TGTGCCAGCAGTGCGCAGGGGTCCAACTATGGCTACACCTTC
-	-	TRBV9	TRBJ1-1	CASSVVKGAGAFF	TGTGCCAGCAGCGTAGTGAAAGGGGCAGGGGCTTTCTTT
-	-	TRBV9	TRBJ1-4	CASSVGGRATNEKLFF	TGTGCCAGCAGCGTAGGGGGGAGGGCAACTAATGAAAAACTGTTTTTT
TRBD1	-	TRBV18	TRBJ1-4	CASSRQGATNEKLFF	TGTGCCAGCTCACGACAGGGGGCAACTAATGAAAAACTGTTTTTT
TRBD1	-	TRBV10-3	TRBJ1-6	CAIRTGGPNSPLHF	TGTGCCATCCGTACAGGGGGCCCTAATTCACCCCTCCACTTT
-	-	TRBV20-1	TRBJ1-1	CSASVETEAFF	TGCAGTGCCTCAGTGGAGACTGAAGCTTTCTTT
-	few	TRBV2	TRBJ2-3	CASSARTEGDTQYF	TGTGCCAGCAGTGCCCGGACGGAGGGCGATACGCAGTATTTT
-	-	TRBV9	TRBJ1-1	CASSVETATEAFF	TGTGCCAGCAGCGTAGAGACAGCAACTGAAGCTTTCTTT
-	-	TRBV5-4	TRBJ1-1	CASSSENSWTEAFF	TGTGCCAGCAGCTCTGAGAATAGTTGGACTGAAGCTTTCTTT
-	-	TRBV27	TRBJ1-5	CASSFRRASNQPQHF	TGTGCCAGCAGTTTTAGGAGGGCCAGCAATCAGCCCCAGCATTTT
-	-	TRBV6-2/TRBV6-3	TRBJ1-4	CASSYPTGDNEKLFF	TGTGCCAGCAGTTACCCGACGGGGGATAATGAAAAACTGTTTTTT
-	-	TRBV29-1	TRBJ1-1	CSVSGIGSGGEAFF	TGCAGCGTTTCGGGGATCGGGTCCGGGGGTGAAGCTTTCTTT
TRBD1	-	TRBV10-3	TRBJ2-3	CAISDSVNRDRGTDTQYF	TGTGCCATCAGTGATTCCGTCAACCGGGACAGAGGCACAGATACGCAGTATTTT